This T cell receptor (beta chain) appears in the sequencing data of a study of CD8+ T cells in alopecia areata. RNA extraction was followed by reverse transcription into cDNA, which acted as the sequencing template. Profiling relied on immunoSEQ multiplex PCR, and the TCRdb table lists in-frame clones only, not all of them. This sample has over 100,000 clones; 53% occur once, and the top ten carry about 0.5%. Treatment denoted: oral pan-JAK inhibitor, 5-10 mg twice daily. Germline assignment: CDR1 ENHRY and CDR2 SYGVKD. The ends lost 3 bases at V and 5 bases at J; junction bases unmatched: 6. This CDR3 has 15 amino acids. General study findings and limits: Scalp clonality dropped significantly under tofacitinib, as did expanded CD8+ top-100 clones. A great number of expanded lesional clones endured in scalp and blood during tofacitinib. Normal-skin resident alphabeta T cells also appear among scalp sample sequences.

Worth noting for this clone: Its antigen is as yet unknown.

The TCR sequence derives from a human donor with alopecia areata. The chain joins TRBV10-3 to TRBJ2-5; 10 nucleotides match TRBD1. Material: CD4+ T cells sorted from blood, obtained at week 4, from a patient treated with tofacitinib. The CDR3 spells CAISDLTGGRETQYF. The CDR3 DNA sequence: TGTGCCATCAGTGATTTGACAGGGGGCCGGGAGACCCAGTACTTC.